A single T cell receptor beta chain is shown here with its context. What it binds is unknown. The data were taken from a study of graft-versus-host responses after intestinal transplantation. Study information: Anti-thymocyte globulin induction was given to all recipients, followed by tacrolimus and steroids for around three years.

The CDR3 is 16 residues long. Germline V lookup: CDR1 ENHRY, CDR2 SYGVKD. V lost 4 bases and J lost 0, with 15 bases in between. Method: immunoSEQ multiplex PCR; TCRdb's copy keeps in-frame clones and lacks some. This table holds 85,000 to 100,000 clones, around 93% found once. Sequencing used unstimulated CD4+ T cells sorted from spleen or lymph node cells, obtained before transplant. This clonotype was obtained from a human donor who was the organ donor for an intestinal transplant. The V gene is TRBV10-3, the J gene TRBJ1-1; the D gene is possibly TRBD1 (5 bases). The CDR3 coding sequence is TGTGCCATCAGTGGAGGAGGGGTTAATTTGAACACTGAAGCTTTCTTT. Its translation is CAISGGGVNLNTEAFF.